Here is one T cell receptor (beta chain) with its context. The antigen is unknown. This sample stems from a study of cytomegalovirus exposure and HLA in healthy donors. Study-level findings and limits: Overall, approximately 150 TCR beta chains were annotated as cytomegalovirus-associated.

Libraries were prepared by immunoSEQ multiplex PCR; TCRdb keeps only in-frame clonotypes and omits some of them. The data contain about 150,000 clones, about 95% of them singletons. CDR1 is SGHRS, CDR2 YFSETQ, per germline. Trimming shortened V by 4 bases and J by 9 bases, and 19 bases separated the two germline ends. This CDR3 is built from 14 residues. The sequencing sample was made of PBMCs. The receptor was isolated from a young man in good health and CMV-seropositive. The V gene is TRBV5-1, the J gene TRBJ1-1; D unclear. The CDR3 protein is CASSPAAGRAKAFF. The CDR3 bases are TGCGCCAGCAGCCCGGCCGCGGGGAGGGCCAAAGCTTTCTTT.